A single sample gave rise to the 10 T cell receptor beta chains below, sequenced in a study of T cell responses to AZD1222 COVID-19 vaccine. Produced via immunoSEQ multiplex PCR; TCRdb's table is partial and in-frame only. The sample contains about 69,000 clones, 70% to 90% of which appear only once. Sequenced here: peripheral blood, sampled 28 days after the second AZD1222 dose. Receptor source: an adult who received the AZD1222 COVID-19 vaccine.

Only one count was recorded for this clone. The J gene is TRBJ1-1, the V gene TRBV19; 8 nucleotides match TRBD1. From germline, CDR1 is LNHDA and CDR2 SQIVND (reference sequence). This CDR3 region has 13 residues. Trimming at V came to 9 bases and at J to 3 bases, leaving 6 bases not matched to a gene. The DNA of the CDR3 is TGTGCCAGCCTATGGACAGGGCACACTGAAGCTTTCTTT. This encodes CASLWTGHTEAFF.

This clone was detected only a few times. The rearrangement links TRBV7-9 to TRBJ1-2; D is unresolved. The CDR3 is made up of 13 amino acids. Germline CDR1 and CDR2: SEHNR and FQNEAQ (reference sequence). Trimming cost V 4 bases and J 4 bases, with 10 bases left between them. In DNA, the CDR3 is TGTGCCAGCAGCTACCGGACGGTCTATGGCTACACCTTC. Translating gives CASSYRTVYGYTF.

The CDR3 region is CASSYLTGTYEQYF. Here the CDR3 DNA reads TGTGCCAGCAGTTATCTGACAGGAACCTACGAGCAGTACTTC. The chain combines TRBV6-5 with TRBJ2-7; D perhaps matches TRBD1 (6 bases). Germline loops: CDR1 MNHEY, CDR2 SVGAGI. The CDR3 is 14 residues long. V was trimmed by 3 bases and J by 2 bases, leaving 11 bases between them.

The chain has TRBV5-4 and TRBJ2-4; the match to TRBD1 covers 9 bases. The V gene's germline CDR1 is SGHNT and CDR2 YYREEE (reference sequence). This CDR3 has 17 amino acids. V lost 4 bases to trimming and J lost 1 base; unmatched junction nucleotides: 9. CDR3 nucleotide sequence: TGTGCCAGCAGCGGGTGGACAGGGGTCGAGGCCAAAAACATTCAGTACTTC. This codes for CASSGWTGVEAKNIQYF.

This chain links TRBV20-1 with TRBJ1-3; D not certain. CDR1 and CDR2 (germline): DFQATT, SNEGSKA (reference sequence). This CDR3 spans 11 amino acids. Trimming left V 5 bases short and J 0 bases short, with 2 bases between. The CDR3 DNA reads as TGCAGTGCTGGCTCTGGAAACACCATATATTTT. This translates into CSAGSGNTIYF.

This clone was counted a few times. The J gene is TRBJ1-1, the V gene TRBV18; D is unclear. Germline V gene sequence: CDR1 KGHSH, CDR2 LQKENI. Trimming cost V 3 bases and J 1 base, with 6 bases left between them. The CDR3 is 13 amino acids. CDR3 bases: TGTGCCAGCTCACCCACACAGAACACTGAAGCTTTCTTT. This encodes CASSPTQNTEAFF. The full variable domain, completed using reference TRBV18 and TRBJ1-1, is NAGVMQNPRHLVRRRGQEARLRCSPMKGHSHVYWYRQLPEEGLKFMVYLQKENIIDESGMPKERFSAEFPKEGPSILRIQQVVRGDSAAYFCASSPTQNTEAFFGQGTRLTVV.

The chain couples TRBV5-1 to TRBJ2-7, with TRBD1 as a possible D gene (6 bases). Trimming took 7 bases from V and 0 from J, leaving 17 bases between them. The germline CDR1 and CDR2 sequences are SGHRS and YFSETQ. CDR3 length: 15 residues. CDR3 DNA sequence: TGCGCCAGCCGGGTCGTTCGGGACAACTCCTACGAGCAGTACTTC. As protein: CASRVVRDNSYEQYF.

Written as DNA, the CDR3 is TGTGCCAGCAGCTTGTATGGGACAGGGGGCTTAGAGACCCAGTACTTC. It yields the protein CASSLYGTGGLETQYF. This chain uses TRBV5-4 with TRBJ2-5, with TRBD1 matching over 12 bases. Germline V gene data show CDR1 as SGHNT and CDR2 as YYREEE (reference sequence). The CDR3 has 16 residues. V was clipped by 1 base and J by 4 bases; unmatched bases: 5.

The V and J genes are TRBV6-5 and TRBJ1-1; D is perhaps TRBD1 (6 bases). This CDR3 is 12 amino acids long. Looked up from germline, CDR1 is MNHEY and CDR2 is SVGAGI. With 8 bases removed from V and 8 bases from J, the gap between germline ends came to 15 bases. The CDR3 DNA reads TGTGCCAGCCGACTGGACAGCGAGGAAGCTTTCTTT. This encodes CASRLDSEEAFF.

The V and J genes are TRBV5-6 and TRBJ2-1; no definite D call. This CDR3 has 16 residues. Trimming removed 3 bases from V and 0 bases from J, with 13 bases in between. CDR1 is SGHDT, CDR2 YYEEEE, per germline. The CDR3 DNA reads TGTGCCAGCAGCTCATTGGGCCCAAGCTCCTACAATGAGCAGTTCTTC. This encodes CASSSLGPSSYNEQFF.